The clone carrying this TCR beta chain has just one count. This sample was taken from a study of blood T cell repertoires in COVID-19. Assay used: immunoSEQ multiplex PCR; TCRdb lists only in-frame clones, some missing. Here the sample spans roughly 200,000 clones, 75% to 85% being singletons. The CDR3 is 13 amino acids. V was cut by 2 bases and J by 1 base, with 6 bases left in between. The germline V gene encodes CDR1 SGHKS and CDR2 YYEKEE (reference sequence). This clonotype was obtained from a human donor in a cohort sampled during active COVID-19. The sequenced material came from peripheral blood. The chain links TRBV5-5 to TRBJ1-2; no definite D call. The CDR3, as DNA: TGTGCCAGCAGCTTCGGGGATAACTATGGCTACACCTTC. It yields the protein CASSFGDNYGYTF. The whole variable domain, filled in from reference TRBV5-5 and TRBJ1-2, reads DAGVTQSPTHLIKTRGQQVTLRCSPISGHKSVSWYQQVLGQGPQFIFQYYEKEERGRGNFPDRFSARQFPNYSSELNVNALLLGDSALYLCASSFGDNYGYTFGSGTRLTVV.